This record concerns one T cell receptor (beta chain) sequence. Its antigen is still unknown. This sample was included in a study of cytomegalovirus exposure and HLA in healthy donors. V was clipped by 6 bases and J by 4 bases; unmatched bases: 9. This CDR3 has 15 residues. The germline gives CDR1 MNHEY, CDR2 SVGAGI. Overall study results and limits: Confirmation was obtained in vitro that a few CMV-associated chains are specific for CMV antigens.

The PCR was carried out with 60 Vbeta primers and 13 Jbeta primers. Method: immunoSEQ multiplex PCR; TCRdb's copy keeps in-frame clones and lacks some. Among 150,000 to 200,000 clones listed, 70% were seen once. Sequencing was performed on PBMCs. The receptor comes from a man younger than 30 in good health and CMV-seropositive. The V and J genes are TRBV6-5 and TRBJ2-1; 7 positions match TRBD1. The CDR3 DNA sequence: TGTGCCAGCAGCCCTCTGGACAGGCAATACAATGAGCAGTTCTTC. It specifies CASSPLDRQYNEQFF.